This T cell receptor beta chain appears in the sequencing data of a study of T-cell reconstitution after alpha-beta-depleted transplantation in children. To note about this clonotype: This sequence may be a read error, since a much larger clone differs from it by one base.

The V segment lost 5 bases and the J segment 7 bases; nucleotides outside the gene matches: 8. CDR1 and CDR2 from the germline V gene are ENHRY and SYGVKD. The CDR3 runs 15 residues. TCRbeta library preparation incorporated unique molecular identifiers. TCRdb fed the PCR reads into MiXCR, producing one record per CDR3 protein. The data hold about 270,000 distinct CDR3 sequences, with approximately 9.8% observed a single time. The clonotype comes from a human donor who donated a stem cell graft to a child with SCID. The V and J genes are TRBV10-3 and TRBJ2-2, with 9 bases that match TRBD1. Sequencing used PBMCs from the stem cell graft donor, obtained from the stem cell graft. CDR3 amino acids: CAISCRTGEDGELFF. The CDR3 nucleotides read TGTGCCATCAGTTGTCGGACAGGGGAGGACGGGGAGCTGTTTTTT.